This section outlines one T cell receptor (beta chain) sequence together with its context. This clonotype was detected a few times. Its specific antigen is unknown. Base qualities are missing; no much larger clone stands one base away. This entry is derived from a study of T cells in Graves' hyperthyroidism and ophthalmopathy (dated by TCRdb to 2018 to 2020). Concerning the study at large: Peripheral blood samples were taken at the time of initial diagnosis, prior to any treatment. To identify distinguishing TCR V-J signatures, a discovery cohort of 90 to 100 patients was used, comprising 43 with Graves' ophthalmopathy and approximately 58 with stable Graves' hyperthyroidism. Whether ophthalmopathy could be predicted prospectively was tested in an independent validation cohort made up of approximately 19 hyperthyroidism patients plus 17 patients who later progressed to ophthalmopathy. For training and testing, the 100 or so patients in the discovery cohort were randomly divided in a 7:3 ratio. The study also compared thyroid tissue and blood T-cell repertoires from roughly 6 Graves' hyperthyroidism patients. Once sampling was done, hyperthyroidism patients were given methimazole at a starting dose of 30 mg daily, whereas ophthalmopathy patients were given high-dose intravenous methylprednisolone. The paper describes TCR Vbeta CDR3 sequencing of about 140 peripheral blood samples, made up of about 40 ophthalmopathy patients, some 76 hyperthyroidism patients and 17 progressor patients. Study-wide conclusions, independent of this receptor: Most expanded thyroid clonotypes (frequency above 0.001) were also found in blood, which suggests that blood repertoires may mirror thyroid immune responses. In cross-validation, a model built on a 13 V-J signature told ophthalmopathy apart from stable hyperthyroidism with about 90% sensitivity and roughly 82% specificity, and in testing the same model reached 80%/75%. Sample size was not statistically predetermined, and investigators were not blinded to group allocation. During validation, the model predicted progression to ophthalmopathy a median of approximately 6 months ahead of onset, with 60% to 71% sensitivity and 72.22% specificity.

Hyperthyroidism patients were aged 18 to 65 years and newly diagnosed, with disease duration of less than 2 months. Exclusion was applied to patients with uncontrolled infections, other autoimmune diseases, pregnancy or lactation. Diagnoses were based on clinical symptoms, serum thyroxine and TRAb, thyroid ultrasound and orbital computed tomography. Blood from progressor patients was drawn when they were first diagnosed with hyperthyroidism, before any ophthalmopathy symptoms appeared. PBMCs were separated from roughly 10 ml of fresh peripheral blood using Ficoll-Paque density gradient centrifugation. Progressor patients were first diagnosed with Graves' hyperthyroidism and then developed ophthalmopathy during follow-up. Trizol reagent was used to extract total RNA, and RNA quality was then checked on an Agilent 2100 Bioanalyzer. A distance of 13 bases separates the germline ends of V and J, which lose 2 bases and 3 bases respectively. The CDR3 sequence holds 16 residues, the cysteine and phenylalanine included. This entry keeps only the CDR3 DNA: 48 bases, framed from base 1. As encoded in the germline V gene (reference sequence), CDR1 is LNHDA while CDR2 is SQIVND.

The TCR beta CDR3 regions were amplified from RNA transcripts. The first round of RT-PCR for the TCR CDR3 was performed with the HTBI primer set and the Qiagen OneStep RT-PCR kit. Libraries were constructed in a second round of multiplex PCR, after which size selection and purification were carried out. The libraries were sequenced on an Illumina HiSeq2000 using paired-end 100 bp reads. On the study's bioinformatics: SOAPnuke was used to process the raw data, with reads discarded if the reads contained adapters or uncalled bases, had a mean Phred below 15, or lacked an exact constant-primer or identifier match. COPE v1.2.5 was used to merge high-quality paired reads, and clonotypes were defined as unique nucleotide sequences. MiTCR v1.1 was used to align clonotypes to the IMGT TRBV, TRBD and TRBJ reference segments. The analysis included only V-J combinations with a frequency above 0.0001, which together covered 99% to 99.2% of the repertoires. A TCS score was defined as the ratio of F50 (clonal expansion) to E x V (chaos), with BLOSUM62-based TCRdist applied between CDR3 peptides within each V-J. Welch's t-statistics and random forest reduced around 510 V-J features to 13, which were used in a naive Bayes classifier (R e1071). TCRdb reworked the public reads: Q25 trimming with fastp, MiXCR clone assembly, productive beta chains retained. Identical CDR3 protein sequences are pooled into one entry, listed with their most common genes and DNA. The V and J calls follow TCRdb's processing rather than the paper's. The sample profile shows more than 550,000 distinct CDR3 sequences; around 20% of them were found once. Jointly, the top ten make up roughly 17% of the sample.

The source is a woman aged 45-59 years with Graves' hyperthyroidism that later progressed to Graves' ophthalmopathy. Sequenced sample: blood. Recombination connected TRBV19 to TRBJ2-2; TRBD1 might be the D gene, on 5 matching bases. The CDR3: CASSILLRGDTGELFF. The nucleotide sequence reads TGTGCCAGTAGTATATTGCTAAGGGGTGACACCGGGGAGCTGTTTTTT.